This T cell receptor (beta chain) is from a study of PD-L1 blockade in urothelial cancer (dated by TCRdb to about 2017). With regard to the full study: Therapy was started in about 2014 for all patients, and atezolizumab 1,200 mg was administered intravenously every 3 weeks. Just over 28 patients had pretreatment blood TCR-seq, about 24 had at least one posttreatment blood collection, and about 24 had tumor TCR-seq. A median of around 150,000 T cells and 65,000 to 90,000 unique TCRs was obtained from blood samples, and a median clonality of approximately 0.077 was observed. An ECOG performance status of 0 or 1 was recorded for the patients, and 0 to 3 prior chemotherapy regimens had been received by the patients. Pretreatment tumor samples, along with matched peripheral blood serially collected before and after atezolizumab treatment, were subjected to TCR sequencing. In the same patients, pretreatment tumors underwent whole exome sequencing and RNA sequencing in addition to TCR sequencing. Durable clinical benefit was defined as a progression-free survival longer than 6 months, and TCR features were additionally tested against progression-free survival and overall survival. Blood samples were analyzed at 3 weeks after treatment start (second dose) and at 6 weeks after treatment start. The study, an exploratory multi-omic analysis, examined somatic, immune and clinical correlates of response to PD-L1 blockade with atezolizumab in urothelial cancer. About 90% of the 29 patients were identified as males with urothelial cancer of bladder origin, and a prior smoking history was reported by 18 of 29 patients. Durable clinical benefit was achieved by nine patients and was not achieved by 20 patients. Paper-wide results and their limitations: At 3 weeks after the start of treatment, tumor-associated TCR clones in peripheral blood had expanded more in patients with durable benefit (n ≈ 24, p = 0.022). Because the sample size was small (n ≈ 27) and many exploratory analyses were performed, the results are intended to be hypothesis-generating. A pretreatment peripheral blood TCR clonality below the median was linked to improved progression-free and overall survival.

The time point label, read with the paper, signifies: pretreatment peripheral blood. The cohort included 25 to 30 patients with locally advanced or metastatic urothelial carcinoma who were treated at Memorial Sloan Kettering on a trial protocol. Peripheral blood mononuclear cells were collected from each patient pretreatment and during treatment, giving between 1 and 8 total time points per patient. The Qiagen DNeasy Blood extraction kit was used to purify genomic DNA from total PBMCs and from tumor samples. PBMCs were collected pretreatment and during treatment, and were isolated and stored as previously described. Remarks on this clone: Its binding antigen is unknown. Base qualities are missing; no much larger clone stands one base away.

The CDR3 numbers 14 residues from cysteine through phenylalanine. The kept DNA is CDR3 alone, 42 bases in frame from the first base. V is cut back by 3 bases and J by 7 bases, with 6 bases in the junction unmatched. The germline V gene (reference sequence) specifies MNHEY as CDR1 and SMNVEV as CDR2. Synthetic TCR analog templates were spiked into each PCR so that absolute template abundance could be estimated from read counts. The immunoSEQ assay was used to amplify TCRbeta CDR3 regions from genomic DNA with bias-controlled V and J gene primers. Sequencing of rearranged TCRbeta segments was done at approximately 20X coverage. The study's own analysis went as follows. Clustering was used to correct sequencing errors, and CDR3s were annotated against IMGT so that V, D and J genes could be assigned. Downstream analyses used only productive TCRbeta rearrangements, leaving out any out-of-frame or stop-codon sequences. Clonality was calculated as one minus the Shannon entropy normalized by the log of the number of unique productive sequences. Fisher's exact test with Benjamini-Hochberg correction, using a cutoff of adjusted p below 0.01, was how clones that differed between time points or between blood and tumor were identified. As stored in TCRdb, this immuneACCESS dataset retains in-frame rearrangements with V and J assigned. A fraction of the clones does not appear; measured against another copy, unresolved V genes explain less than half of the discrepancy, and the remainder lacks a known reason. D and trimming were read from the DNA, whereas the V and J calls and clone size are those reported in that table. Counted in this sample were 65,000 to 80,000 clones; around 90% of them appeared once. Together, the top ten hold under 6% of the sample.

The sample was PBMCs, taken around atezolizumab (anti-PD-L1) treatment. The clonotype comes from a man aged 65 to 79 with urothelial cancer. The chain is assembled from TRBV27 and TRBJ2-1, and 7 junction bases match TRBD2. The DNA is as follows: TGTGCCAGCAGTTTGTGGCGGGAGAGGAATGAGCAGTTCTTC. It translates as CASSLWRERNEQFF.